This entry lists 2 T cell receptor beta chains sequenced from one sample in a study of OX40 agonist ivuxolimab in advanced cancers. Libraries were prepared by immunoSEQ multiplex PCR; TCRdb keeps only in-frame clonotypes and omits some of them. The profile covers fewer than 100,000 clones, with approximately 80% appearing a single time and around 0.48% taken by the ten largest. The material sequenced was CD4+ or CD8+ T cells sorted from blood, taken in a trial of the OX40 agonist ivuxolimab. The receptors come from an adult with an advanced solid tumor such as melanoma, head and neck, liver or kidney cancer.

This clone was counted only a few times. The chain is built from TRBV6-5 and TRBJ2-3, with a weak D call TRBD2 (5 bases). CDR3 length equals 14 residues. The V end was cut by 8 bases, the J end by 3 bases, with 15 bases between. Looked up from germline, CDR1 is MNHEY and CDR2 is SVGAGI. The CDR3 is CASSREGKTDTQYF. For the CDR3, the DNA is TGTGCCAGCTCCCGTGAGGGTAAAACAGATACGCAGTATTTT.

V usage is TRBV10-1 and J usage is TRBJ1-1, with 9 bases fitting TRBD1. This CDR3 is 16 amino acids long. Per germline, CDR1 WNHNN and CDR2 SYGVQD (reference sequence). J lost 2 bases, V lost 3 bases, and 7 bases had no gene match. The CDR3 is CASSEGQGRPNTEAFF. CDR3 DNA: TGCGCCAGCAGTGAAGGACAGGGGCGGCCAAACACTGAAGCTTTCTTT.